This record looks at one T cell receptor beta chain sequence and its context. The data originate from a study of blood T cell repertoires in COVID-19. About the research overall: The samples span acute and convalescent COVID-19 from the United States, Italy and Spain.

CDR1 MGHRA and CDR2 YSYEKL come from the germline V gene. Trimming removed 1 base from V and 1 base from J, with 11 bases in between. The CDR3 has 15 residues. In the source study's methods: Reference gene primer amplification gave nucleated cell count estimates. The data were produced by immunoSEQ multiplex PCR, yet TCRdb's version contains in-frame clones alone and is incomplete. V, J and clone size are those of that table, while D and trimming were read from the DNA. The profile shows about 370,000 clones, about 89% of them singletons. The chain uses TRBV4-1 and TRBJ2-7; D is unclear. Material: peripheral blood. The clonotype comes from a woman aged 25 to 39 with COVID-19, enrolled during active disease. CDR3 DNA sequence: TGCGCCAGCAGCCAAGCTCTGTTGTCGTCCTACGAGCAGTACTTC. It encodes CASSQALLSSYEQYF.